The clone carrying this TCR beta chain has only a few counts. What it binds is not known. The germline V gene has CDR1 MGHDK and CDR2 SYGVNS. This CDR3 is built from 15 residues. Trimming pared 2 bases from V and 0 bases from J, leaving 8 bases between. Unique molecular identifiers (one per individual cDNA molecule) were attached. Each CDR3 protein gets one entry after TCRdb re-called the 5' RACE reads with MiXCR. The table records 65,000 to 85,000 distinct CDR3 sequences, roughly a sixth of them present only once. This specimen belongs to a study of early T cells in non-severe SARS-CoV-2 infection. Overall study context: The sequenced material was bulk RNA from unsorted whole blood, and its chains were unpaired. Study-level findings and limits: VDJdb-based matching was biased toward anti-spike CD8 responses and missed private and CD4 specificities.

The rearrangement links TRBV25-1 to TRBJ2-4; weak D call: TRBD2 (5 bases). The source is an adult who was a healthcare worker with PCR-confirmed SARS-CoV-2 infection or an uninfected control (not recorded which). Sequenced input: whole blood. CDR3 nucleotides: TGTGCCAGCAGTGAACCCGGGGTAGCCAAAAACATTCAGTACTTC. This translates into CASSEPGVAKNIQYF.